This T cell receptor (beta chain) was sequenced for a study of CD8+ T cells in alopecia areata. CDR1 is SGHRS, CDR2 YFSETQ, per germline. The junction had 4 bases not matched to a gene; V was cut back by 4 bases and J by 7 bases. The CDR3 length is 12 residues. The treatment is: oral pan-JAK inhibitor, 5-10 mg twice daily. Reverse transcription of extracted RNA yielded cDNA, which provided the sequencing template. Produced via immunoSEQ multiplex PCR; TCRdb's table is partial and in-frame only. Among around 300,000 clones listed, about 62% were seen once. The chain links TRBV5-1 to TRBJ1-2; TRBD1 matches at 7 bases. The receptor was isolated from a human donor with alopecia areata. The sequencing used CD4+ T cells sorted from blood, collected at week 52, from a patient treated with tofacitinib. Here the CDR3 DNA reads TGCGCCAGCAGCGGAAACAGGGGTGGCTACACCTTC. Protein product: CASSGNRGGYTF.